The 18 T cell receptor beta chains reported below all come from one sample, sequenced in a study of blood T cell repertoires in COVID-19. TCRdb keeps only in-frame clones here, not all; method: immunoSEQ multiplex PCR. The sample includes around 100,000 clones, 80% to 90% seen only once; the top ten take approximately 31%. Sequenced input: peripheral blood. These receptors were taken from an elderly woman with acute or convalescent COVID-19.

The CDR3 reads CASTKAARGTGELFF. CDR3 in DNA: TGTGCCAGCACCAAGGCGGCGCGGGGCACCGGGGAGCTGTTTTTT. The chain combines TRBV6-5 with TRBJ2-2, with D possibly being TRBD2 (6 bases). Trimming shortened V by 7 bases and J by 4 bases, and 16 bases separated the two germline ends. Per the germline V gene, CDR1 is MNHEY and CDR2 is SVGAGI. The CDR3 runs to 15 residues.

The chain uses TRBV24-1 and TRBJ2-7, with TRBD1 as a possible D gene (5 bases). The CDR3 is 18 residues long. CDR1 and CDR2 (germline): KGHDR, SFDVKD. V was trimmed by 9 bases and J by 3 bases, leaving 29 bases between them. The CDR3 here is CATGARMLDRRTFYEQYF. CDR3 coding DNA: TGTGCCACCGGAGCAAGGATGTTAGACCGGCGGACATTCTACGAGCAGTACTTC.

The rearrangement links TRBV5-1 to TRBJ2-6, with D perhaps TRBD1 (5 bases). The germline CDR1 and CDR2 sequences are SGHRS and YFSETQ. With 6 bases removed from V and 4 bases from J, the gap between germline ends came to 14 bases. The CDR3 sequence is 15 residues long. For the CDR3, the DNA is TGCGCCAGCACGCTACAGGTCTCGGGGGCCAACGTCCTGACTTTC. This sequence encodes CASTLQVSGANVLTF.

V is TRBV3-1 (or the pseudogene TRBV3-2) and J is TRBJ1-4; a weak D match, TRBD1 (5 bases). This CDR3 contains 20 residues. Germline V CDR1 and CDR2: LGHDT, YNNKEL (reference sequence). Trimming pared 2 bases from V and 5 bases from J, leaving 27 bases between. The CDR3 coding sequence is TGTGCCAGCAGCCAAAGAATTTCCCGGGGGTGGATAGACCAGAATGAAAAACTGTTTTTT. The encoded protein is CASSQRISRGWIDQNEKLFF.

The chain is built from TRBV28 and TRBJ2-6, with 10 bases lining up with TRBD1. The CDR3 has 17 residues. The germline V gene has CDR1 MDHEN and CDR2 SYDVKM. J gave up 1 base and V 5 bases, and 5 bases lay outside the gene matches. The CDR3 DNA follows: TGTGCCAGCAGTCACCGGGACAGGGGTTCTGGGGCCAACGTCCTGACTTTC. Translated: CASSHRDRGSGANVLTF. Variable domain in full (rest from reference TRBV28 and TRBJ2-6): DVKVTQSSRYLVKRTGEKVFLECVQDMDHENMFWYRQDPGLGLRLIYFSYDVKMKEKGDIPEGYSVSREKKERFSLILESASTNQTSMYLCASSHRDRGSGANVLTFGAGSRLTVL.

J is TRBJ1-1 and V is TRBV27; 10 bases line up with TRBD1. Germline V gene data show CDR1 as MNHEY and CDR2 as SMNVEV (reference sequence). J gave up 3 bases and V 0 bases, and 7 bases lay outside the gene matches. This CDR3 is built from 17 residues. The CDR3 bases are TGTGCCAGCAGTTTATCGGTGACAGGGGGCACATACACTGAAGCTTTCTTT. This encodes CASSLSVTGGTYTEAFF.

The chain uses TRBV12-5 and TRBJ2-7; 7 nucleotides match TRBD1. The CDR3 has 12 amino acids. Germline V gene sequence: CDR1 LGHNT, CDR2 FRNRAP. V lost 9 bases and J lost 3; bases outside the gene matches: 5. The CDR3 DNA reads TGTGCTAGGCCCCACAGGGGCTACGAGCAGTACTTC. Translation: CARPHRGYEQYF.

This rearrangement joins TRBV7-8 to TRBJ1-1; 9 positions match TRBD1. Germline lookup yields CDR1 SGHVS and CDR2 FQNEAQ. The CDR3 loop spans 14 amino acids. With 5 bases clipped from V and 5 bases from J, the junction kept 6 bases outside the gene matches. CDR3 nucleotides: TGTGCCAGCAGCCCGGGGACAGGGTTGACTGAAGCTTTCTTT. It translates to CASSPGTGLTEAFF.

The V gene is TRBV12-3 or TRBV12-4, the J gene TRBJ2-5; weak D call: TRBD2 (5 bases). This CDR3 spans 13 amino acids. V gave up 8 bases and J gave up 5 bases, with 15 bases separating them. CDR3 DNA sequence: TGTGCCAGCTCCTACGGAGGATGGGAGACCCAGTACTTC. This encodes CASSYGGWETQYF.

The chain links TRBV11-1 to TRBJ1-1; a weak D match, TRBD1 (5 bases). V was trimmed by 3 bases and J by 0 bases, leaving 11 bases between them. The CDR3 is made up of 15 amino acids. CDR1 and CDR2 (germline): SGHAT, FQDESV (reference sequence). CDR3 sequence (DNA): TGTGCCAGCAGCTTGGCGTGGGGCATGAACACTGAAGCTTTCTTT. Protein: CASSLAWGMNTEAFF. The complete variable domain, with remaining parts taken from reference TRBV11-1 and TRBJ1-1, reads EAEVAQSPRYKITEKSQAVAFWCDPISGHATLYWYRQILGQGPELLVQFQDESVVDDSQLPKDRFSAERLKGVDSTLKIQPAELGDSAMYLCASSLAWGMNTEAFFGQGTRLTVV.

V is TRBV5-6 and J is TRBJ1-5; D is perhaps TRBD1 (6 bases). Germline lookup yields CDR1 SGHDT and CDR2 YYEEEE. Trimming stripped 1 base from V and 4 bases from J, with 15 bases between. This CDR3 is 16 amino acids long. In DNA, the CDR3 is TGTGCCAGCAGCTTGCGCTCCACAGGGAGAAATCAGCCCCAGCATTTT. It codes for CASSLRSTGRNQPQHF.

A single count supports this clone. This rearrangement joins TRBV28 to TRBJ1-4; unclear D gene. The CDR3 runs to 17 residues. From germline, CDR1 is MDHEN and CDR2 SYDVKM. V was shortened by 6 bases and J by 4 bases, with 21 bases between the two germline ends. The CDR3 here is CASSHALYKRDNEKLFF. Here the CDR3 DNA reads TGTGCCAGCAGCCACGCCTTATATAAGCGGGATAATGAAAAACTGTTTTTT.

The chain combines TRBV30 with TRBJ1-6; possible D gene TRBD1, 6 bases. The CDR3 runs 14 residues. V dropped 3 bases and J dropped 6 bases, with 12 bases sitting between them. Germline lookup yields CDR1 GTSNPN and CDR2 SVGIG (reference sequence). DNA for the CDR3: TGTGCCTGGAGGGGGGGGCTGACTAATTCACCCCTCCACTTT. Protein product: CAWRGGLTNSPLHF.

The V and J genes are TRBV9 and TRBJ2-2; 10 bases fit TRBD1. The CDR3 totals 16 residues. V lost 4 bases, J lost 4 bases, and 7 bases stayed unmatched. CDR1 SGDLS and CDR2 YYNGEE come from the germline V gene. CDR3: CASSLGGQGRTGELFF. CDR3 sequence (DNA): TGTGCCAGCAGCTTGGGGGGACAGGGGCGCACCGGGGAGCTGTTTTTT.

The CDR3 DNA follows: TGTGCCAGCAGGAGGTCGGCGGCGACAGGGACTGGAAACACCATATATTTT. Translating it yields CASRRSAATGTGNTIYF. The rearrangement uses TRBV2 and TRBJ1-3; 7 bases match TRBD1. The V and J ends lost 6 bases and 2 bases, in that order; junction bases with no gene match: 13. Germline CDR1 SNHLY, CDR2 FYNNEI. There are 17 residues in the CDR3.

This chain connects TRBV2 to TRBJ2-2, with 9 bases identical to TRBD2. This CDR3 is built from 17 residues. Germline values: CDR1 SNHLY, CDR2 FYNNEI. With V trimmed by 5 bases and J by 4 bases, 11 bases remained unmatched. CDR3 region: CASSQGGRGGGTGELFF. Here the CDR3 DNA reads TGTGCCAGCAGTCAAGGGGGGCGGGGGGGTGGCACCGGGGAGCTGTTTTTT.

The gene calls are TRBV6-6 and TRBJ1-1, with a weak D call TRBD1 (6 bases). Trimming took off 7 bases at V and 1 base at J, with 13 bases between the two ends. CDR3 length equals 14 residues. CDR1 is MNHNY and CDR2 is SVGAGI in the germline V gene (reference sequence). The CDR3 sequence is CASTYLQGNTEAFF. Written as DNA, the CDR3 is TGTGCCAGCACGTACTTACAGGGGAACACTGAAGCTTTCTTT.

The chain combines TRBV7-9 with TRBJ1-2; D not resolved. The ends were cut back, 5 bases at V and 8 bases at J, with 9 bases in the middle. Per the germline V gene, CDR1 is SEHNR and CDR2 is FQNEAQ (reference sequence). CDR3 size: 11 residues. The CDR3: CASSEAMGYTF. CDR3 nucleotide sequence: TGTGCCAGCAGCGAAGCTATGGGCTACACCTTC.